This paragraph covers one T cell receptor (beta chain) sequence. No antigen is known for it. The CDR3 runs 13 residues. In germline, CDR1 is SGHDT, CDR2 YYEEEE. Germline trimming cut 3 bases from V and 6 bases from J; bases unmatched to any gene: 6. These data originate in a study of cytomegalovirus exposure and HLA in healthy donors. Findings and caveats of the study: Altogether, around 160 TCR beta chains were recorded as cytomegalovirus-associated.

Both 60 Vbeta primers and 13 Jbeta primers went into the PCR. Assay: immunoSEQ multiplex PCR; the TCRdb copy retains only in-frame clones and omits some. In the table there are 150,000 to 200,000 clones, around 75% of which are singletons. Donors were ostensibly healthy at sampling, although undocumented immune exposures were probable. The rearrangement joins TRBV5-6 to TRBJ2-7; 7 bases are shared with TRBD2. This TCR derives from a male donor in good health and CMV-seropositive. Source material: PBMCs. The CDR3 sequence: CASSWGGPSEQYF. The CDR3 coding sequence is TGTGCCAGCAGCTGGGGGGGTCCGTCCGAGCAGTACTTC.